This passage covers 31 T cell receptor beta chains from one sample sequenced in a study of blood T cell repertoires in COVID-19 (dated by TCRdb to about 2020). Libraries were made using the immunoSEQ multiplex PCR assay. TCRdb limited this immuneACCESS table to in-frame rearrangements with V and J called. A share of clones is missing; checked studies link under half to unresolved V genes, and the rest is unexplained. The sample contains roughly 87,000 clones, roughly 84% of them found a single time. The biggest ten clones account for approximately 2.8% of the sample. The sequencing sample was made of peripheral blood. Receptors originate from a woman of 80 years or more with COVID-19, enrolled during active disease.

This chain links TRBV7-2 with TRBJ1-2, with D hard to call. The V and J ends lost 2 bases and 4 bases respectively, with 8 bases between them. In germline, CDR1 is SGHTA, CDR2 FQGNSA. This CDR3 is built from 13 residues. CDR3 nucleotide sequence: TGTGCCAGCAGCTTAACGCTGGCCTATGGCTACACCTTC. This encodes CASSLTLAYGYTF.

J is TRBJ2-1 and V is TRBV5-4; 10 nucleotides match TRBD2. This CDR3 is 16 amino acids long. V lost 0 bases and J lost 7; bases outside the gene matches: 7. Germline lookup yields CDR1 SGHNT and CDR2 YYREEE (reference sequence). CDR3 in amino acids: CASSLASGSAGNEQFF. The DNA for the CDR3 is TGTGCCAGCAGCTTGGCTAGCGGGAGCGCTGGGAATGAGCAGTTCTTC.

The chain links TRBV11-2 to TRBJ2-7; tentative D call: TRBD2 (5 bases). This CDR3 has 13 residues. The V and J ends lost 1 base and 2 bases respectively, with 6 bases between them. Germline V gives CDR1 SGHAT, CDR2 FQNNGV. CDR3 in amino acids: CASSLAGTYEQYF. Here the CDR3 DNA reads TGTGCCAGCAGCTTAGCCGGGACCTACGAGCAGTACTTC.

V gene TRBV18 combines with J gene TRBJ2-7; TRBD2 is a possible D gene (6 bases). Germline V gene lookup returns CDR1 KGHSH and CDR2 LQKENI. V was clipped by 3 bases and J by 4 bases, with 13 bases between them. This CDR3 is 14 amino acids long. CDR3 residues: CASSPGGGTYEQYF. Written as DNA, the CDR3 is TGTGCCAGCTCACCCGGCGGCGGGACGTACGAGCAGTACTTC.

The chain recombines TRBV2 with TRBJ2-5; no clear D. V shed 3 bases and J shed 5 bases, with 10 bases lying between them. Germline assignment: CDR1 SNHLY and CDR2 FYNNEI. The CDR3 is 13 residues long. CDR3 protein: CASSDVARETQYF. In DNA form, the CDR3 reads TGTGCCAGCAGTGATGTAGCCCGGGAGACCCAGTACTTC. The full variable domain, with the rest looked up from reference TRBV2 and TRBJ2-5, is EPEVTQTPSHQVTQMGQEVILRCVPISNHLYFYWYRQILGQKVEFLVSFYNNEISEKSEIFDDQFSVERPDGSNFTLKIRSTKLEDSAMYFCASSDVARETQYFGPGTRLLVL.

The V call is TRBV5-1, the J call TRBJ2-5; D perhaps matches TRBD2 (6 bases). The CDR3 consists of 14 residues. Germline CDR1 and CDR2: SGHRS and YFSETQ. V lost 1 base and J 8 bases, leaving 15 bases between the germline ends. CDR3 region: CASSLSLAGSTQYF. The CDR3, as DNA: TGCGCCAGCAGCTTGAGTCTAGCCGGGAGCACCCAGTACTTC.

V usage is TRBV27 and J usage is TRBJ1-2, with D maybe TRBD1 (6 bases). Trimming removed 1 base at V and 2 bases at J, with 8 bases between. Germline V gene data show CDR1 as MNHEY and CDR2 as SMNVEV (reference sequence). The CDR3 loop spans 14 amino acids. Here the CDR3 reads CASSLFRGNYGYTF. The CDR3 nucleotides read TGTGCCAGCAGTTTATTTAGGGGGAACTATGGCTACACCTTC.

The chain couples TRBV3-1 (or the pseudogene TRBV3-2) to TRBJ2-1; tentatively, D is TRBD2 (6 bases). Germline assignment: CDR1 LGHDT and CDR2 YNNKEL (reference sequence). CDR3 length equals 14 residues. Deletions cut 0 bases from V and 6 bases from J, with 9 bases between. The CDR3 region is CASSQDPSVNEQFF. For the CDR3, the DNA is TGTGCCAGCAGCCAAGACCCTAGCGTCAATGAGCAGTTCTTC.

V usage is TRBV18 and J usage is TRBJ1-2, with no clear D. CDR3 length: 15 amino acids. Germline V gene data show CDR1 as KGHSH and CDR2 as LQKENI. The V end was cut by 1 base, the J end by 0 bases, with 9 bases between. The CDR3 reads CASSPRREANYGYTF. CDR3 DNA: TGTGCCAGCTCACCACGACGGGAAGCTAACTATGGCTACACCTTC.

This chain joins TRBV27 and TRBJ2-1; the match to TRBD2 covers 15 bases. CDR1 is MNHEY and CDR2 is SMNVEV in the germline V gene (reference sequence). This CDR3 region has 20 residues. The ends lost 5 bases at V and 3 bases at J; junction bases unmatched: 14. CDR3 region: CASSLATTRTSGRDYNEQFF. The CDR3 DNA reads as TGTGCCAGCAGTCTAGCTACCACTAGGACTAGCGGGAGGGACTACAATGAGCAGTTCTTC.

The chain couples TRBV6-4 to TRBJ2-1; 11 bases are a match to TRBD2. Germline V CDR1 and CDR2: MRHNA, SNTAGT. The V and J ends lost 6 bases and 0 bases, in that order; junction bases with no gene match: 7. This CDR3 contains 17 residues. CDR3 residues: CASSFSGRGSSYNEQFF. The CDR3 DNA sequence: TGTGCCAGCAGCTTTAGCGGGAGGGGTAGCTCCTACAATGAGCAGTTCTTC.

The J gene is TRBJ1-3, the V gene TRBV7-2; the D is unclear. Germline CDR1 SGHTA, CDR2 FQGNSA. The V end lost 6 bases, the J end lost 7 bases, and 7 bases lay between the germline ends. There are 11 residues in the CDR3. The CDR3 DNA sequence: TGTGCCAGCAGTTTCTCCAACACCATATATTTT. It specifies CASSFSNTIYF.

The V call is TRBV7-2, the J call TRBJ1-1; 9 positions agree with TRBD1. The trim removed 5 bases at V and 5 bases at J, leaving 6 bases unmatched. The CDR3 sequence is 14 residues long. Germline-derived CDR1 and CDR2 are SGHTA and FQGNSA. The CDR3 is CASSTVQGATEAFF. Written as DNA, the CDR3 is TGTGCCAGCAGCACGGTACAGGGGGCGACTGAAGCTTTCTTT.

The genes are TRBV19 and TRBJ2-1; 14 bases map to TRBD2. Germline V CDR1 and CDR2: LNHDA, SQIVND (reference sequence). The CDR3 is made up of 15 amino acids. J lost 10 bases, V lost 7 bases, and 9 bases had no gene match. CDR3 in DNA: TGTGCCAGTACCCCTTTGGGACTAGCGGGAGAAGAGCAGTTCTTC. The encoded protein is CASTPLGLAGEEQFF.

V and J are TRBV7-8 and TRBJ2-5, with D possibly matching TRBD2 (6 bases). There are 16 residues in the CDR3. The germline V and J ends were trimmed by 2 bases and 5 bases, with 18 bases remaining between them. Germline CDR1 and CDR2: SGHVS and FQNEAQ. CDR3 amino acids: CASSLRGFGAGETQYF. Written as DNA, the CDR3 is TGTGCCAGCAGCTTAAGAGGTTTCGGGGCGGGGGAGACCCAGTACTTC.

This clone has more than one count but fewer than ten. This sequence joins TRBV12-3 or TRBV12-4 and TRBJ1-6, with 7 positions matching TRBD1. V dropped 5 bases and J dropped 8; count of bases not matched to a gene: 3. The CDR3 contains 13 residues. DNA for the CDR3: TGTGCCAGCAGTCAGGGGGTCTATTCACCCCTCCACTTT. This translates into CASSQGVYSPLHF.

The rearrangement joins TRBV11-2 to TRBJ1-4; TRBD1 agrees at 7 bases. The J segment lost 3 bases and the V segment lost 2 bases, leaving 3 bases of the junction unmatched. Per the germline V gene, CDR1 is SGHAT and CDR2 is FQNNGV. The CDR3 is 15 residues long. The CDR3, as DNA: TGTGCCAGCAGCTTAAGGGGGCGTGCTAATGAAAAACTGTTTTTT. Translating gives CASSLRGRANEKLFF.

The rearrangement joins TRBV5-1 to TRBJ2-7; a possible D gene is TRBD2 (6 bases). Trimming removed 0 bases at V and 4 bases at J, with 11 bases between. The CDR3 spans 14 residues. Germline CDR1 reads SGHRS; CDR2 reads YFSETQ. CDR3 nucleotides: TGCGCCAGCAGCTTGGTGGACGGGGGATACGAGCAGTACTTC. Its protein product is CASSLVDGGYEQYF.

The chain joins TRBV5-1 to TRBJ2-3, with 11 bases that match TRBD2. The J segment lost 5 bases and the V segment lost 1 base, leaving 6 bases of the junction unmatched. Germline CDR1 reads SGHRS; CDR2 reads YFSETQ. This CDR3 contains 16 residues. This CDR3 is CASSLLLAGGVDTQYF. The DNA for the CDR3 is TGCGCCAGCAGCTTGCTCCTAGCGGGGGGAGTAGATACGCAGTATTTT.

The V call is TRBV9, the J call TRBJ1-1, with D maybe TRBD1 (6 bases). The V and J ends lost 0 bases and 2 bases respectively, with 8 bases between them. This CDR3 is 14 amino acids long. Germline CDR1 SGDLS, CDR2 YYNGEE. CDR3: CASSVAGANTEAFF. For the CDR3, the DNA is TGTGCCAGCAGCGTAGCAGGGGCCAACACTGAAGCTTTCTTT.

The chain has TRBV19 and TRBJ2-1; possibly TRBD1 for D (6 bases). V was cut by 7 bases and J by 1 base, with 14 bases left in between. Germline assignment: CDR1 LNHDA and CDR2 SQIVND (reference sequence). This CDR3 has 15 amino acids. The chain's CDR3 is CASKRGHLSYNEQFF. In DNA, the CDR3 is TGTGCCAGTAAAAGGGGACACCTATCCTACAATGAGCAGTTCTTC.

V and J are TRBV9 and TRBJ1-3; TRBD1 might be the D (5 bases). The CDR3 is 14 amino acids. Germline V gene lookup returns CDR1 SGDLS and CDR2 YYNGEE. V was clipped by 3 bases and J by 4 bases, with 11 bases between them. This CDR3 is CASSAFGGGNTIYF. The CDR3 bases are TGTGCCAGCAGCGCCTTCGGGGGGGGAAACACCATATATTTT.

V and J are TRBV6-2 or TRBV6-3 and TRBJ2-3; the D is unclear. Trimming shortened V by 4 bases and J by 8 bases, and 7 bases separated the two germline ends. The germline V gene encodes CDR1 MNHEY and CDR2 SVGEGT. The length of the CDR3 is 11 residues. The CDR3 here is CASSSPSTQYF. CDR3 DNA: TGTGCCAGCAGTTCCCCGAGTACGCAGTATTTT.

The chain links TRBV7-2 to TRBJ2-1, with D maybe TRBD2 (5 bases). From germline, CDR1 is SGHTA and CDR2 FQGNSA. Trimming cost V 0 bases and J 16 bases, with 13 bases left between them. The CDR3 extends over 12 amino acids. The DNA for the CDR3 is TGTGCCAGCAGCTTAGCTACTAGTACGCAATTCTTC. Translated, it gives CASSLATSTQFF.

J is TRBJ2-2 and V is TRBV2; weak D call: TRBD1 (6 bases). This CDR3 has 13 amino acids. Germline V CDR1 and CDR2: SNHLY, FYNNEI. Trimming left V 6 bases short and J 8 bases short, with 13 bases between. CDR3 amino acids: CASRREGVGELFF. DNA of the CDR3: TGTGCCAGCAGACGAGAGGGGGTAGGGGAGCTGTTTTTT.

This sequence joins TRBV19 and TRBJ2-5; 7 nucleotides line up with TRBD1. The V gene's germline CDR1 is LNHDA and CDR2 SQIVND (reference sequence). V gave up 9 bases and J gave up 4 bases; unmatched junction bases: 11. The CDR3 length is 14 residues. The CDR3 region is CASADRLRGETQYF. For the CDR3, the DNA is TGTGCCAGCGCGGACAGGCTCCGGGGAGAGACCCAGTACTTC.

This chain uses TRBV6-6 with TRBJ1-1; D is undetermined. V lost 6 bases to trimming and J lost 7 bases, with 12 bases between them. CDR1 MNHNY and CDR2 SVGAGI come from the germline V gene (reference sequence). The CDR3 is 12 amino acids. The CDR3 sequence: CASRTVAGEAFF. The CDR3 region has the DNA TGTGCCAGCAGAACAGTGGCAGGTGAAGCTTTCTTT.

V is TRBV28 and J is TRBJ2-1; 12 positions agree with TRBD2. Per germline, CDR1 MDHEN and CDR2 SYDVKM. The CDR3 runs 17 residues. The junction had 8 bases not matched to a gene; V was cut back by 0 bases and J by 8 bases. In DNA, the CDR3 is TGTGCCAGCAGTTTATGTATTCTAGCGGGAGGGCTGGATGAGCAGTTCTTC. This encodes CASSLCILAGGLDEQFF.

This sequence joins TRBV9 and TRBJ2-6; TRBD1 matches at 7 bases. Germline CDR1 SGDLS, CDR2 YYNGEE. V was clipped by 4 bases and J by 2 bases; unmatched bases: 6. The CDR3 totals 16 residues. The CDR3 here is CASSPKDRAGANVLTF. In DNA, the CDR3 is TGTGCCAGCAGCCCAAAAGACAGGGCTGGGGCCAACGTCCTGACTTTC.

This clone was seen more than once but under ten times. This chain joins TRBV6-5 and TRBJ2-3, with D uncertain. The CDR3 runs to 14 residues. Germline CDR1 reads MNHEY; CDR2 reads SVGAGI. Trimming shortened V by 0 bases and J by 0 bases, and 4 bases separated the two germline ends. CDR3: CASSYSPSTDTQYF. CDR3 sequence (DNA): TGTGCCAGCAGTTACTCTCCTAGCACAGATACGCAGTATTTT.

This clone was seen a handful of times. V and J are TRBV3-1 (or the pseudogene TRBV3-2) and TRBJ1-6, with a weak D call TRBD1 (5 bases). Germline V gene data show CDR1 as LGHDT and CDR2 as YNNKEL (reference sequence). Between the trimmed V and J ends, which lost 1 base and 5 bases, there was a span of 9 bases. This CDR3 has 15 residues. The CDR3 loop is CASSQADRDNSPLHF. CDR3 bases: TGTGCCAGCAGCCAAGCTGACAGAGATAATTCACCCCTCCACTTT.